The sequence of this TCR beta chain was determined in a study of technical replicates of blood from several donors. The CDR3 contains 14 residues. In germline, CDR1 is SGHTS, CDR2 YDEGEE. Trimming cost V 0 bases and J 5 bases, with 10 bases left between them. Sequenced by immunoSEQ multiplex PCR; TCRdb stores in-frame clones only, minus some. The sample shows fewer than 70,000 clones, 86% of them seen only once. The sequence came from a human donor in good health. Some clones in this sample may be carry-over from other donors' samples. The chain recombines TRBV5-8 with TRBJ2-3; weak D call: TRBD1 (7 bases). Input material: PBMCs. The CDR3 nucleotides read TGTGCCAGCAGCTTGGAGCAGGGGGGAGATACGCAGTATTTT. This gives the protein CASSLEQGGDTQYF.